This T cell receptor (beta chain) was captured in a study of technical replicates of blood from several donors. Clones were read by immunoSEQ multiplex PCR, and TCRdb kept only the in-frame ones, dropping some. The repertoire includes 60,000 to 65,000 clones, approximately 92% of them detected once, and 4.3% sits in the top ten. In its sample, this clone was seen a few times. The sequenced sample consisted of PBMCs. This receptor was identified in a human donor in good health. Some clones in this sample may be carry-over from other donors' samples.

Here the CDR3 reads CASSLGLDAYNEQFF. The CDR3 nucleotides are TGCGCCAGCAGCCTCGGACTGGACGCCTACAATGAGCAGTTCTTC. The J gene is TRBJ2-1, the V gene TRBV4-3, with D perhaps TRBD2 (5 bases). V was pared by 4 bases and J by 2 bases, with 12 bases between. This CDR3 has 15 residues. Germline CDR1 LGHNA, CDR2 YSLEER.